This TCR beta chain was retrieved from a study of shared clonotypes between healthy human individuals (dated by TCRdb to the early 2020s). Regarding the research as a whole: The cohort comprised a couple of women and a few men aged 18 to 49 years. For each donor, CD4 naive and CD4 memory were each given three plates, CD8 naive was given two plates, and CD8 memory was given one plate. Each donor's leukapheresis produced roughly between roughly 0.85 and 9.5 billion PBMCs. To estimate repertoire size and how much clonotypes are shared between individuals, the study performed deep sequencing of blood TCR repertoires from roughly five healthy adults. Different laboratories and diverse techniques were used to prepare libraries and sequence TCR repertoires, to increase sequencing depth and limit assay-specific biases.

Using the deep immunoSEQ assay, multiplex PCR amplified TCR CDR3 regions from genomic DNA. Genomic DNA extracted from each cell subset was distributed evenly over all wells of several immunoSEQ 96-well plates, and each plate served as one replicate. For sorted subsets, approximately 210 ng of genomic DNA, equivalent to roughly 30,000 T cell genomes, went into each replicate PCR. Purified libraries were quantified with a Qubit 3.0 fluorometer, sized on a Bioanalyzer 2100, and re-quantified with the KAPA Library Quantification kit. Each immunoSEQ 96-well plate was sequenced on its own single-read 150-cycle Illumina NextSeq 550 flow cell. The source study handled its data this way. Because the immunoSEQ output included only junctional sequences and no quality scores, the filtering could not be the same as the filtering used for full-length reads. Sequences were annotated with PyIR, a Python wrapper for IgBLAST v1.9, and V/J genes and CDR3 were assigned using IMGT germline references. Reads with weak V/J assignments (E-value above 1e-6), missing CDR3, stop codons, out-of-frame junctions, or ambiguous translated residues were removed. A V3J clonotype was defined by an identical inferred V gene, J gene, and CDR3 amino acid sequence. Percentage overlap between repertoires was calculated by dividing the number of shared unique clonotypes by the size of the smaller repertoire. Richness of each repertoire was evaluated using RTK rarefaction, the Chao1 estimator, and Recon v2.1 estimates of unobserved clonotypes. Generation probabilities for all TCRbeta clonotypes obtained by the gDNA method from a handful of donors were computed using OLGA. TCRdb retrieved this table from immuneACCESS and kept in-frame rearrangements only. Not all clones are present; in checked studies, unresolved V genes account for under half, and no reason is known for the remainder. V and J calls and clone size are given by that table; D and trimming were obtained from the DNA. The sample table lists approximately 340,000 clones, 73% of them with a count of one. Under 11% of the sample goes to the ten largest clones.

Donors were healthy HIV-negative adults with no recently reported acute infections or vaccinations. Only Caucasian adults living in Nashville, Tennessee, USA were represented among the donors. CD4+ T cells were enriched by magnetic negative selection; naive cells were then positively selected on CD45RA, and the negative fraction formed the memory subset. Blood was obtained by leukapheresis, after which PBMCs were separated by Ficoll-Histopaque density gradient centrifugation and cryopreserved in liquid nitrogen vapor phase. Analytical flow cytometry was used to check the purity and quantity of each magnetically sorted T cell population. Genomic DNA was isolated from each sorted fraction and quantified by UV absorbance on a Nanodrop 2000c. Study-wide findings and limitations: Even with the large sequencing depth, rarefaction of the sorted-subset datasets indicated that sequencing was incomplete. Pairwise subsampling led to the expectation that sequencing depth would affect the degree of clonotype sharing among donors. Because the study included only a small number of donors, the genetic and exposure-history diversity represented was limited. Naive subsets generally had larger estimated clonotype richness than memory subsets did. Compared with non-shared clonotypes, the clonotypes found in all four sorted-subset donors had higher generation probabilities. Sampling was restricted to blood, and TCR repertoires in tissue are likely to differ from TCR repertoires in blood. Roughly 5% of naive CD4, 3.5% of naive CD8, approximately 2% of memory CD4, and about 0.4% of memory CD8 clonotypes were shared across several donors.

Note on this clone: Its cognate antigen has yet to be identified. No per-base quality is available; no much larger clone lies one base away.

Per the germline V gene, SQVTM is the CDR1 and ANQGSEA is the CDR2. The CDR3 runs 13 amino acids, cysteine and phenylalanine included. Only the CDR3 part of the read is kept: 39 bases, read in frame from the first base. V and J are trimmed by 4 bases and 5 bases, and the gene matches miss 5 bases of the junction. The receptor comes from a man under 40 in good health. Specimen: memory CD4+ T cells sorted from blood. The sample's cell subset or site label is to be understood as: CD45RA-negative fraction. In this chain, TRBV29-1 is recombined with TRBJ2-7; TRBD1 lines up with 10 middle nucleotides. The DNA reads TGCAGCGTTGCGACAGGGGGCATCCACGAGCAGTACTTC. This yields the protein CSVATGGIHEQYF.